This entry lists 8 T cell receptor beta chains sequenced from one sample in a study of blood T cell repertoires in COVID-19. The assay was immunoSEQ multiplex PCR, and TCRdb's table has in-frame clones only and misses some. The data show 140,000 to 150,000 clones, almost 90% seen once. The sequenced sample was peripheral blood. The receptors come from a human donor in a cohort sampled during active COVID-19.

This clone was observed a few times. The rearrangement joins TRBV6-2 or TRBV6-3 to TRBJ1-5, with D tentatively TRBD1 (5 bases). The CDR3 is 13 residues long. From germline, CDR1 is MNHEY and CDR2 SVGEGT. Trimming shortened V by 4 bases and J by 1 base, and 5 bases separated the two germline ends. The CDR3 sequence is CASSWTSNQPQHF. The CDR3 DNA follows: TGTGCCAGCAGTTGGACAAGCAATCAGCCCCAGCATTTT.

The rearrangement uses TRBV28 and TRBJ1-2, with D perhaps TRBD1 (5 bases). From germline, CDR1 is MDHEN and CDR2 SYDVKM. The ends were cut back, 5 bases at V and 4 bases at J, with 11 bases in the middle. This CDR3 spans 13 amino acids. The CDR3 region has the DNA TGTGCCAGCAGTCTAGGCGGGACCTATGGCTACACCTTC. It codes for CASSLGGTYGYTF.

The chain is built from TRBV19 and TRBJ2-1; a possible D gene is TRBD2 (5 bases). Germline lookup yields CDR1 LNHDA and CDR2 SQIVND (reference sequence). The CDR3 contains 16 residues. Trimming took 5 bases from V and 4 from J, leaving 18 bases between them. The chain's CDR3 is CASSGFGVALYNEQFF. The CDR3 region has the DNA TGTGCCAGTAGTGGGTTCGGGGTGGCCCTTTACAATGAGCAGTTCTTC. Full variable domain (missing parts from reference TRBV19 and TRBJ2-1): DGGITQSPKYLFRKEGQNVTLSCEQNLNHDAMYWYRQDPGQGLRLIYYSQIVNDFQKGDIAEGYSVSREKKESFPLTVTSAQKNPTAFYLCASSGFGVALYNEQFFGPGTRLTVL.

The chain couples TRBV15 to TRBJ1-4; maybe TRBD1 (5 bases). This CDR3 comprises 16 residues. CDR1 is LNHNV, CDR2 YYDKDF, per germline (reference sequence). V lost 0 bases and J lost 2, with 10 bases in between. CDR3 sequence reads: CATSRDQAGTNEKLFF. The CDR3 bases are TGTGCCACCAGCAGAGATCAGGCAGGGACTAATGAAAAACTGTTTTTT.

V gene TRBV5-1 combines with J gene TRBJ2-5; 15 bases match TRBD2. CDR3 length: 17 amino acids. V shed 4 bases, J shed 9 bases, and the junction held 13 bases outside the gene matches. CDR1 is SGHRS, CDR2 YFSETQ, per germline. This CDR3 is CASSPGLAGGASWAQYF. In DNA, the CDR3 is TGCGCCAGCAGCCCGGGACTAGCGGGGGGTGCCTCATGGGCCCAGTACTTC.

The chain links TRBV7-3 to TRBJ2-3; TRBD1 matches at 7 bases. CDR1 SGHTA and CDR2 FQGTGA come from the germline V gene. This CDR3 region has 16 residues. With 5 bases clipped from V and 6 bases from J, the junction kept 14 bases outside the gene matches. The CDR3 loop is CASSPQGVTGRDTQYF. CDR3 DNA: TGTGCCAGCAGCCCGCAGGGGGTCACAGGCAGGGATACGCAGTATTTT. Drawing the rest from reference TRBV7-3 and TRBJ2-3, the complete variable domain is GAGVSQTPSNKVTEKGKYVELRCDPISGHTALYWYRQSLGQGPEFLIYFQGTGAADDSGLPNDRFFAVRPEGSVSTLKIQRTERGDSAVYLCASSPQGVTGRDTQYFGPGTRLTVL.

This rearrangement joins TRBV7-8 to TRBJ2-7, with a possible D match to TRBD2 (6 bases). V dropped 5 bases and J dropped 4 bases, with 18 bases sitting between them. The CDR3 consists of 15 residues. Germline CDR1 SGHVS, CDR2 FQNEAQ. Written as DNA, the CDR3 is TGTGCCAGCAGCCCAGGGACTTCCCGGGGGTACGAGCAGTACTTC. Protein product: CASSPGTSRGYEQYF. Filled out from reference TRBV7-8 and TRBJ2-7, the complete variable domain reads GAGVSQSPRYKVAKRGQDVALRCDPISGHVSLFWYQQALGQGPEFLTYFQNEAQLDKSGLPSDRFFAERPEGSVSTLKIQRTQQEDSAVYLCASSPGTSRGYEQYFGPGTRLTVT.

The rearrangement uses TRBV7-3 and TRBJ1-6, with TRBD1 as a possible D gene (6 bases). The germline V and J ends were trimmed by 0 bases and 8 bases, with 14 bases remaining between them. The germline V gene has CDR1 SGHTA and CDR2 FQGTGA. This CDR3 is 16 amino acids long. CDR3 nucleotides: TGTGCCAGCAGCTTAACCGGGACACCCTCCCATTCACCCCTCCACTTT. Its protein is CASSLTGTPSHSPLHF.